This T cell receptor beta chain stems from a study of T cells in Graves' hyperthyroidism and ophthalmopathy. Findings and caveats of the study: In validation, the model predicted ophthalmopathy. These predictions came a median roughly 7.1 months before onset. Among clonotypes expanded in thyroid above 0.001, most were also found in blood.

Germline CDR1 is SNHLY and CDR2 is FYNNEI. J lost 2 bases, V lost 7 bases, and 11 bases had no gene match. This CDR3 has 15 residues. In its sample, this clonotype was seen many times. The antigen remains unidentified. Amplified TCR beta CDR3 regions came from RNA transcripts. The HTBI primer set drove a first-round RT-PCR of the TCR CDR3. TCRdb reanalysed the multiplex PCR reads using MiXCR and keeps one entry per CDR3 protein. The data show 500,000 to 750,000 distinct CDR3 sequences, 15% to 19% seen once. The chain uses TRBV2 and TRBJ2-7; TRBD2 matches at 7 bases. The origin of this receptor is a woman aged 25-40 years with Graves' hyperthyroidism. Material for sequencing was blood. CDR3: CASMGGSYGTYEQYF. CDR3 in DNA: TGTGCCAGCATGGGCGGGAGCTACGGGACCTACGAGCAGTACTTC. Looking up the rest from reference TRBV2 and TRBJ2-7 gives the full variable domain: EPEVTQTPSHQVTQMGQEVILRCVPISNHLYFYWYRQILGQKVEFLVSFYNNEISEKSEIFDDQFSVERPDGSNFTLKIRSTKLEDSAMYFCASMGGSYGTYEQYFGPGTRLTVT.